This T cell receptor (beta chain) was identified in a study of human T cells and chemical hapten exposure. Looking at the study overall: TCR yields per sample varied mostly from small pooled library volume differences.

This clonotype came up many times. V was cut by 8 bases and J by 2 bases, with 12 bases left in between. The CDR3 spans 13 residues. Time point given: patch test 1, 2 weeks after DPC sensitization. Treatment meaning: therapeutic diphenylcyclopropenone sensitization with weekly scalp DPC. TCRdb reanalysed the RACE reads using MiXCR and keeps one entry per CDR3 protein. The sample shows nearly 350,000 distinct CDR3 sequences, 5.5% to 8% of them seen only once. This sequence was found in a woman under 30 with alopecia areata. Some clones in this sample may be carry-over from other donors' samples. The rearrangement links TRBV12-3 or TRBV12-4 to TRBJ1-2; unclear D gene. The source was whole blood, collected in connection with sensitization to the hapten diphenylcyclopropenone (DPC). The CDR3 region is CASGYNSNYGYTF. The CDR3 DNA reads as TGTGCCAGCGGGTATAACTCCAACTATGGCTACACCTTC.